These 30 T cell receptor beta chains originate from one sample sequenced in a study of graft-versus-host responses after intestinal transplantation. Their antigens are not known. Clones were read by immunoSEQ multiplex PCR, and TCRdb kept only the in-frame ones, dropping some. Seen here are over 120,000 clones, around 90% observed once, and the top ten hold roughly 0.19%. The sample consisted of unstimulated CD4+ T cells sorted from spleen or lymph node cells, taken before intestinal transplant. These TCRs come from a human donor who received an intestinal transplant.

Only one count was recorded for this clone. J is TRBJ2-5 and V is TRBV5-1; 9 bases are shared with TRBD2. CDR1 is SGHRS, CDR2 YFSETQ, per germline. J lost 5 bases, V lost 5 bases, and 10 bases had no gene match. The CDR3 extends over 15 amino acids. The CDR3 here is CASRSGGPVGETQYF. The CDR3 bases are TGCGCCAGCAGGAGCGGGGGGCCAGTGGGGGAGACCCAGTACTTC.

The CDR3 bases are TGTGCCGTCGGGACAGGGGGCTTGGCCTACGAGCAGTACTTC. Protein product: CAVGTGGLAYEQYF. The genes are TRBV7-9 and TRBJ2-7, with 12 bases that match TRBD1. This CDR3 is 14 amino acids long. Losses at the gene ends were 11 bases for V and 2 bases for J; bases not matched to a gene: 7. Germline V gene data show CDR1 as SEHNR and CDR2 as FQNEAQ (reference sequence).

V gene TRBV2 combines with J gene TRBJ2-1, with TRBD1 matching 7 bases. V lost 4 bases, J lost 8 bases, and 8 bases stayed unmatched. The CDR3 sequence is 14 residues long. The germline CDR1 and CDR2 sequences are SNHLY and FYNNEI. The CDR3 spells CASSAKGALYEQFF. CDR3 nucleotide sequence: TGTGCCAGCAGTGCAAAGGGGGCTCTGTATGAGCAGTTCTTC.

CDR3 DNA sequence: TGTGCCAGCAGTTACTACCGGGACAGTACGAACACTGAAGCTTTCTTT. This encodes CASSYYRDSTNTEAFF. V and J are TRBV6-5 and TRBJ1-1; 7 bases fit TRBD1. Germline V gene data show CDR1 as MNHEY and CDR2 as SVGAGI. V lost 1 base, J lost 1 base, and 6 bases stayed unmatched. This CDR3 comprises 16 residues.

The CDR3, as DNA: TGTGCCAGCAGTTTACGGGACAGGGGGAGAGATACGCAGTATTTT. It translates to CASSLRDRGRDTQYF. The chain recombines TRBV27 with TRBJ2-3; 11 bases line up with TRBD1. The germline CDR1 and CDR2 sequences are MNHEY and SMNVEV (reference sequence). The V segment lost 2 bases and the J segment 5 bases; nucleotides outside the gene matches: 3. The CDR3 has 15 residues.

A remark on this clone: Compared with germline, one end of the junction differs, possibly owing to a read error. The V gene is TRBV6-1, the J gene TRBJ1-1, with a tentative D call TRBD1 (6 bases). Germline V gene lookup returns CDR1 MNHNS and CDR2 SASEGT. The CDR3 runs 13 residues. The CDR3 coding sequence is TGTGCCAGCGGGCCCCCCTGGGACACTGAAGCTCTCTTT. It translates to CASGPPWDTEALF.

The rearrangement uses TRBV7-6 and TRBJ2-3; no reliable D call. The CDR3 has 14 amino acids. The V gene lost 1 base and the J gene lost 5 bases, with 10 bases spanning the gap. Germline assignment: CDR1 SGHVS and CDR2 FNYEAQ. The CDR3 DNA follows: TGTGCCAGCAGCTTAGGGGGATCCGGAGATACGCAGTATTTT. Residues: CASSLGGSGDTQYF.

In this sample, this clone turned up a few times. The chain employs TRBV2 and TRBJ2-7; 10 bases fit TRBD1. V lost 7 bases and J lost 7; bases outside the gene matches: 13. The CDR3 sequence is 15 residues long. Germline V gene sequence: CDR1 SNHLY, CDR2 FYNNEI. The CDR3, as DNA: TGTGCCAGCATTCGGGACAGGGGCCTCGGGGGGGAGCAGTACTTC. Translation gives CASIRDRGLGGEQYF. Full variable domain (remainder filled in from reference TRBV2 and TRBJ2-7): EPEVTQTPSHQVTQMGQEVILRCVPISNHLYFYWYRQILGQKVEFLVSFYNNEISEKSEIFDDQFSVERPDGSNFTLKIRSTKLEDSAMYFCASIRDRGLGGEQYFGPGTRLTVT.

This clone was detected once. The chain couples TRBV11-2 to TRBJ2-1; D possibly corresponds to TRBD1 (6 bases). Between the trimmed V and J ends, which lost 4 bases and 8 bases, there was a span of 6 bases. The V gene's germline CDR1 is SGHAT and CDR2 FQNNGV. The CDR3 totals 11 residues. CDR3 protein: CASSSGDEQFF. As DNA, the CDR3 is TGTGCCAGCAGCTCAGGGGATGAGCAGTTCTTC.

In its sample, this clone was seen once. V and J are TRBV7-2 and TRBJ2-1, with D hard to call. Germline V gene data show CDR1 as SGHTA and CDR2 as FQGNSA. The CDR3 loop spans 11 amino acids. With 4 bases removed from V and 8 bases from J, the gap between germline ends came to 6 bases. The CDR3 here is CASSSFYEQFF. CDR3 in DNA: TGTGCCAGCAGCTCTTTTTATGAGCAGTTCTTC. The complete variable domain, with remaining parts taken from reference TRBV7-2 and TRBJ2-1, reads GAGVSQSPSNKVTEKGKDVELRCDPISGHTALYWYRQSLGQGLEFLIYFQGNSAPDKSGLPSDRFSAERTGGSVSTLTIQRTQQEDSAVYLCASSSFYEQFFGPGTRLTVL.

This clone has just one count. The chain has TRBV6-1 and TRBJ2-6; TRBD1 agrees at 8 bases. Trimming cost V 3 bases and J 2 bases; bases outside gene matches: 9. CDR1 is MNHNS, CDR2 SASEGT, per germline. The CDR3 loop spans 18 amino acids. The CDR3 coding sequence is TGTGCCAGCAGTGAGAATTGGACAGGGCACACTGGGGCCAACGTCCTGACTTTC. This sequence encodes CASSENWTGHTGANVLTF.

V gene TRBV7-9 combines with J gene TRBJ2-5; TRBD2 matches at 14 bases. Per germline, CDR1 SEHNR and CDR2 FQNEAQ (reference sequence). The CDR3 extends over 15 amino acids. V lost 5 bases to trimming and J lost 3 bases; unmatched junction nucleotides: 2. This CDR3 is CASSRTSGRKETQYF. The CDR3 nucleotides read TGTGCCAGCAGCAGGACTAGCGGGAGGAAAGAGACCCAGTACTTC.

The chain uses TRBV10-2 and TRBJ2-5, with 8 bases identical to TRBD2. CDR1 and CDR2 from the germline V gene are WSHSY and SAAADI. The CDR3 sequence is 13 residues long. V dropped 4 bases and J dropped 3; count of bases not matched to a gene: 1. DNA for the CDR3: TGCGCCAGCAGTGCGGGAGGGAAAGAGACCCAGTACTTC. Translation gives CASSAGGKETQYF.

This chain uses TRBV5-4 with TRBJ1-1; 9 positions match TRBD1. Germline assignment: CDR1 SGHNT and CDR2 YYREEE (reference sequence). The CDR3 totals 14 residues. J lost 1 base, V lost 2 bases, and 0 bases had no gene match. CDR3 DNA sequence: TGTGCCAGCAGCTTACAGGGGGCGAACACTGAAGCTTTCTTT. Residues: CASSLQGANTEAFF. Looking up the rest from reference TRBV5-4 and TRBJ1-1 gives the full variable domain: ETGVTQSPTHLIKTRGQQVTLRCSSQSGHNTVSWYQQALGQGPQFIFQYYREEENGRGNFPPRFSGLQFPNYSSELNVNALELDDSALYLCASSLQGANTEAFFGQGTRLTVV.

This clone came up once. The chain links TRBV28 to TRBJ2-2, with 8 bases lining up with TRBD2. Trimming removed 7 bases from V and 8 bases from J; junction bases left unmatched: 9. Germline V lookup: CDR1 MDHEN, CDR2 SYDVKM. This CDR3 is 14 amino acids long. The CDR3 coding sequence is TGTGCCAGCAACATAATAGCGGGAAGGGGGGAGCTGTTTTTT. This gives the protein CASNIIAGRGELFF. Drawing the rest from reference TRBV28 and TRBJ2-2, the complete variable domain is DVKVTQSSRYLVKRTGEKVFLECVQDMDHENMFWYRQDPGLGLRLIYFSYDVKMKEKGDIPEGYSVSREKKERFSLILESASTNQTSMYLCASNIIAGRGELFFGEGSRLTVL.

The rearrangement uses TRBV2 and TRBJ1-5; unclear D gene. The V gene's germline CDR1 is SNHLY and CDR2 FYNNEI. This CDR3 comprises 15 residues. Deletions cut 5 bases from V and 0 bases from J, with 11 bases between. The CDR3 DNA is TGTGCCAGCAGTATTACCATGGATAGCAATCAGCCCCAGCATTTT. Translated, it gives CASSITMDSNQPQHF.

CDR3 protein: CASSPRGGWTTGWNEKLFF. CDR3 DNA: TGTGCCAGCAGCCCAAGGGGGGGGTGGACGACAGGGTGGAATGAAAAACTGTTTTTT. The chain combines TRBV9 with TRBJ1-4; 7 bases agree with TRBD1. Trimming at V came to 4 bases and at J to 5 bases, leaving 20 bases not matched to a gene. The CDR3 spans 19 residues. Germline V lookup: CDR1 SGDLS, CDR2 YYNGEE.

This chain uses TRBV27 with TRBJ2-7; D gene unclear. The germline V gene encodes CDR1 MNHEY and CDR2 SMNVEV (reference sequence). Trimming pared 10 bases from V and 5 bases from J, leaving 18 bases between. CDR3 length: 13 amino acids. CDR3 loop: CATRSVGNHEQYF. In DNA, the CDR3 is TGTGCCACTCGGTCAGTAGGGAACCACGAGCAGTACTTC.

The rearrangement joins TRBV15 to TRBJ2-3; unclear D gene. Trimming cost V 1 base and J 8 bases, with 16 bases left between them. The CDR3 totals 15 residues. CDR1 and CDR2 (germline): LNHNV, YYDKDF (reference sequence). The CDR3 coding sequence is TGTGCCACCAGCAGAGTCGCCGACCTTAGCTTTACGCAGTATTTT. It is translated as CATSRVADLSFTQYF.

The J gene is TRBJ1-5, the V gene TRBV7-9; 9 positions agree with TRBD1. The junction had 7 bases not matched to a gene; V was cut back by 4 bases and J by 3 bases. The CDR3 length is 16 residues. Germline lookup yields CDR1 SEHNR and CDR2 FQNEAQ (reference sequence). The CDR3 nucleotides read TGTGCCAGCAGCTCCTCCGGGACAGGGAACAATCAGCCCCAGCATTTT. Protein product: CASSSSGTGNNQPQHF.

The chain combines TRBV11-2 with TRBJ2-7, with a weak D call TRBD2 (5 bases). V was clipped by 1 base and J by 4 bases, with 11 bases between them. Germline-derived CDR1 and CDR2 are SGHAT and FQNNGV. The CDR3 spans 14 residues. In nucleotides, the CDR3 is TGTGCCAGCAGCTTAGCGGGATCGGGGTACGAGCAGTACTTC. Translation: CASSLAGSGYEQYF.

The chain couples TRBV4-1 to TRBJ1-4; no definite D call. The CDR3 is 16 amino acids. The germline gives CDR1 MGHRA, CDR2 YSYEKL. Trimming removed 0 bases from V and 14 bases from J, with 22 bases in between. CDR3 amino acids: CASSQDGTGVLELLFF. CDR3 coding DNA: TGCGCCAGCAGCCAAGATGGTACCGGGGTGCTGGAGTTGCTGTTTTTT.

The genes are TRBV13 and TRBJ2-5; the match to TRBD2 covers 9 bases. Unmatched junction bases numbered 13, after V lost 10 bases and J lost 1 base. This CDR3 has 16 residues. Germline CDR1 reads PRHDT; CDR2 reads FYEKMQ (reference sequence). CDR3 bases: TGTGCCAACTCCCGACCTAGCGGGGACTTCCAAGAGACCCAGTACTTC. This sequence encodes CANSRPSGDFQETQYF.

Note on this clone: The junction does not match germline at one end; this may be a read error. The rearrangement uses TRBV28 and TRBJ1-1; 9 positions match TRBD1. The germline V gene has CDR1 MDHEN and CDR2 SYDVKM. This CDR3 region has 11 residues. The CDR3, as DNA: TGTGCCAGCAGTTGGGGACAGGGAGTGTTTTTT. Translated: CASSWGQGVFF.

This clone was picked up one time. The chain employs TRBV5-1 and TRBJ2-3; D is unresolved. Germline-derived CDR1 and CDR2 are SGHRS and YFSETQ. V was trimmed by 7 bases and J by 2 bases, leaving 5 bases between them. The CDR3 runs to 11 residues. CDR3 DNA sequence: TGCGCCAGCCGGATCACAGATACGCAGTATTTT. Translated: CASRITDTQYF.

The CDR3 bases are TGTGCCAGCAGCTTAAACAGGGGGCCCCAAGAGACCCAGTACTTC. Its translation is CASSLNRGPQETQYF. The chain joins TRBV7-3 to TRBJ2-5; 9 bases map to TRBD1. This CDR3 has 15 amino acids. The V and J ends lost 1 base and 1 base, in that order; junction bases with no gene match: 1. Germline-derived CDR1 and CDR2 are SGHTA and FQGTGA.

The chain links TRBV19 to TRBJ2-3; D may be TRBD2 (6 bases). This CDR3 region has 15 residues. Trimming shortened V by 6 bases and J by 2 bases, and 15 bases separated the two germline ends. Germline V gene data show CDR1 as LNHDA and CDR2 as SQIVND (reference sequence). CDR3 nucleotide sequence: TGTGCCAGTAGGCCCGGAGGGGCCAACACAGATACGCAGTATTTT. Translation: CASRPGGANTDTQYF. The whole variable domain, filled in from reference TRBV19 and TRBJ2-3, reads DGGITQSPKYLFRKEGQNVTLSCEQNLNHDAMYWYRQDPGQGLRLIYYSQIVNDFQKGDIAEGYSVSREKKESFPLTVTSAQKNPTAFYLCASRPGGANTDTQYFGPGTRLTVL.

V gene TRBV7-9 combines with J gene TRBJ2-2, with 13 bases matching TRBD2. Germline V gene sequence: CDR1 SEHNR, CDR2 FQNEAQ (reference sequence). The J segment lost 5 bases and the V segment lost 3 bases, leaving 3 bases of the junction unmatched. CDR3 length: 16 residues. CDR3 in DNA: TGTGCCAGCAGCTTTCCGGGACTAGCGGGAACCGGGGAGCTGTTTTTT. It specifies CASSFPGLAGTGELFF.

CDR3 residues: CAWSGWREDTGELFF. In DNA, the CDR3 is TGTGCCTGGAGTGGCTGGCGGGAGGACACCGGGGAGCTGTTTTTT. This rearrangement joins TRBV30 to TRBJ2-2, with 8 bases fitting TRBD2. Germline CDR1 reads GTSNPN; CDR2 reads SVGIG (reference sequence). CDR3 length: 15 residues. J lost 3 bases, V lost 1 base, and 4 bases had no gene match.

V and J are TRBV10-2 and TRBJ2-2, with D tentatively TRBD2 (6 bases). Trimming took off 6 bases at V and 3 bases at J, with 14 bases between the two ends. Germline assignment: CDR1 WSHSY and CDR2 SAAADI. The CDR3 loop spans 15 amino acids. CDR3 bases: TGCGCCAGCAGCCTAGGGACTGTAGACACCGGGGAGCTGTTTTTT. Translating gives CASSLGTVDTGELFF.